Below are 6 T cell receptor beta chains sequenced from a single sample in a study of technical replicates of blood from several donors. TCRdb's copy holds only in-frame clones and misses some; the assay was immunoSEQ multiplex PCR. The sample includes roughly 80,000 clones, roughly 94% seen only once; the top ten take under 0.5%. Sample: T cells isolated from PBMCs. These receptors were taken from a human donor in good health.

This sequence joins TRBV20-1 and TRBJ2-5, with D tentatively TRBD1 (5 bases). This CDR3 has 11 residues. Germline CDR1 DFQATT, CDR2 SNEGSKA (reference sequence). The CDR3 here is CSRVYGETQYF. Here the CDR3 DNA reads TGCAGCAGGGTTTATGGGGAGACCCAGTACTTC.

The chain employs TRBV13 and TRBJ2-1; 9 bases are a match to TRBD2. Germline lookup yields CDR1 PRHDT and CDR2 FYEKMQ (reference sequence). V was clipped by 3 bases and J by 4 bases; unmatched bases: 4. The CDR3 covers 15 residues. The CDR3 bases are TGTGCCAGCAGCTTGAGGCGGGGGGGATACAATGAGCAGTTCTTC. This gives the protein CASSLRRGGYNEQFF. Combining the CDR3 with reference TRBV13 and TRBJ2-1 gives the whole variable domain AAGVIQSPRHLIKEKRETATLKCYPIPRHDTVYWYQQGPGQDPQFLISFYEKMQSDKGSIPDRFSAQQFSDYHSELNMSSLELGDSALYFCASSLRRGGYNEQFFGPGTRLTVL.

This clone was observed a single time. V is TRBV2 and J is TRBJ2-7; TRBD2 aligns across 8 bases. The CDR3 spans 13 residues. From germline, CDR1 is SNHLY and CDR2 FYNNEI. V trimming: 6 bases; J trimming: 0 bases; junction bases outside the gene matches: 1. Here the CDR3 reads CASRSGSSYEQYF. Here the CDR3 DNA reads TGTGCCAGCAGAAGCGGGAGCTCCTACGAGCAGTACTTC.

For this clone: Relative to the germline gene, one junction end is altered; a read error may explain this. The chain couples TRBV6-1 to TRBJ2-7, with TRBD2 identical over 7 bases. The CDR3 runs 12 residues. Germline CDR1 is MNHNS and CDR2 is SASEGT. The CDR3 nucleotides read TGTGCCAGTGGCTCTAGCGGACCGGGCCGGAACTTC. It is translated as CASGSSGPGRNF.

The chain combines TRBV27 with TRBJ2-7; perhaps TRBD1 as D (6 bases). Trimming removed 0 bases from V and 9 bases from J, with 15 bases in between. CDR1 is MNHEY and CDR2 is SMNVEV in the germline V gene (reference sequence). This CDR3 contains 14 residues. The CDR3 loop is CASSLSHLTRGQYF. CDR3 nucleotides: TGTGCCAGCAGTTTATCCCACCTGACCAGGGGGCAGTACTTC.

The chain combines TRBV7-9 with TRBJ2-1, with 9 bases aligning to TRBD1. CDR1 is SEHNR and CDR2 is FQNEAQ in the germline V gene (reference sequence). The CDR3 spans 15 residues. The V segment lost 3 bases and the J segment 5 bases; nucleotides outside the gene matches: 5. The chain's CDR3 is CASSLTGGANNEQFF. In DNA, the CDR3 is TGTGCCAGCAGCTTGACAGGGGGGGCGAACAATGAGCAGTTCTTC.